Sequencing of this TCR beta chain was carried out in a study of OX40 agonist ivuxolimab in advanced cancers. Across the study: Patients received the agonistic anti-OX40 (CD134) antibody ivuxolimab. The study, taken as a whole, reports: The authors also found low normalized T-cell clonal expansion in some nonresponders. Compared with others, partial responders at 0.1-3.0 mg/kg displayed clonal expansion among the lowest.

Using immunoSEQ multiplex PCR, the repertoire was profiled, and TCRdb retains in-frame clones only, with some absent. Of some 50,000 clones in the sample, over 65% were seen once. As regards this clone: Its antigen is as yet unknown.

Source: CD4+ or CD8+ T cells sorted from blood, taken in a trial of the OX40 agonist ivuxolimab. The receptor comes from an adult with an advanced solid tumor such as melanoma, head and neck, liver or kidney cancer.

The CDR3 is CASSPQGLFEQYF. The CDR3 DNA sequence: TGTGCCAGCAGCCCCCAGGGGCTATTCGAGCAGTACTTC. The chain is built from TRBV5-4 and TRBJ2-7, with D possibly being TRBD1 (6 bases). Per germline, CDR1 SGHNT and CDR2 YYREEE (reference sequence). CDR3 length: 13 amino acids. The V gene lost 4 bases and the J gene lost 6 bases, with 14 bases spanning the gap.